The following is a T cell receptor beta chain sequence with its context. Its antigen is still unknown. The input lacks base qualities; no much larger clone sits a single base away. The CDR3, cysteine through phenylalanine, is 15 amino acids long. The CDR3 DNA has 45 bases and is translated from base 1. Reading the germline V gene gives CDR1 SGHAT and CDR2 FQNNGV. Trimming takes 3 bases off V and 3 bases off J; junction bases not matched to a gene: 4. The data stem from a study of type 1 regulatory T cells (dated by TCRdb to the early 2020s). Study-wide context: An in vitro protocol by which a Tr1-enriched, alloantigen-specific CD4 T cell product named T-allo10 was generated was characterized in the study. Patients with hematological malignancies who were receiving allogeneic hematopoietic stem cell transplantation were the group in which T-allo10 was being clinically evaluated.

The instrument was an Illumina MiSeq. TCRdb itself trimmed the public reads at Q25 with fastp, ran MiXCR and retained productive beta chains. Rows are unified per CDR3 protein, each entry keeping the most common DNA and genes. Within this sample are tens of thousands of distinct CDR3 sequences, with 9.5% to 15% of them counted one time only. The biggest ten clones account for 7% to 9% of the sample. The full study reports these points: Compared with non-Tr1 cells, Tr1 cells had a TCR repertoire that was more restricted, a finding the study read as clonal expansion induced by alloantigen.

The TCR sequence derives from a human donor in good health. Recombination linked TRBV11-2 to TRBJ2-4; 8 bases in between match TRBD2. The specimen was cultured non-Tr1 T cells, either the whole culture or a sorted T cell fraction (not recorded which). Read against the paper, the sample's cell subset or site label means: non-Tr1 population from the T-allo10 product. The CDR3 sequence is CASSFRREGKNIQYF. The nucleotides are TGTGCCAGCAGCTTCCGCCGGGAGGGCAAAAACATTCAGTACTTC.